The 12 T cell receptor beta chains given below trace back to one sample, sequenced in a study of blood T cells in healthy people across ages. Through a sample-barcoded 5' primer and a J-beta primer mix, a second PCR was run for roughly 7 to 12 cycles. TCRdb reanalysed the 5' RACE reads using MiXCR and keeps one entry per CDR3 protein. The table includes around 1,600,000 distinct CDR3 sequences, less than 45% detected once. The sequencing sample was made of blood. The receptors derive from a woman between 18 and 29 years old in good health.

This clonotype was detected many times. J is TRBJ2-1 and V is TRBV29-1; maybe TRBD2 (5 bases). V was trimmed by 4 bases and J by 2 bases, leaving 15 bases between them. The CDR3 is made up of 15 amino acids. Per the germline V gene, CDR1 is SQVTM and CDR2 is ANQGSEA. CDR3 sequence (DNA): TGCAGCGTTGCTGTTAGCGCCCCCCCCTACAATGAGCAGTTCTTC. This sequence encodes CSVAVSAPPYNEQFF.

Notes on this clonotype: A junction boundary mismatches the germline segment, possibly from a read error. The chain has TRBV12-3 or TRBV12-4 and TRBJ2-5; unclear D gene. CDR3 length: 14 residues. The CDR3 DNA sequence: TGTGCCAGCAGTTTTCCCGGCACCCAAGAGATCCAGTACTTC. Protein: CASSFPGTQEIQYF.

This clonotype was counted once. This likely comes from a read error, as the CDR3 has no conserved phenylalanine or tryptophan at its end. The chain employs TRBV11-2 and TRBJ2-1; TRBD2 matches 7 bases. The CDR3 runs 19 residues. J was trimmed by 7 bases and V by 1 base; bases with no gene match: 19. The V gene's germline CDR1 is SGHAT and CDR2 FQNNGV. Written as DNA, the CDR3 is TGTGCCAGCAGCTTAGTGTATAGGTCGCGGGGGACCTACGGGAATGAGCAGTTCTTA. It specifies CASSLVYRSRGTYGNEQFL.

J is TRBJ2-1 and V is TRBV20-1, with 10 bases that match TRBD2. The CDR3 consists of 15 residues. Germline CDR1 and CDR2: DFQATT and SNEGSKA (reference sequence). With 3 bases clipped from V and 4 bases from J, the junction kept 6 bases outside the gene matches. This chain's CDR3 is CSARTGTSVYNEQFF. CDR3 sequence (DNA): TGCAGTGCTAGGACCGGGACTAGCGTATACAATGAGCAGTTCTTC.

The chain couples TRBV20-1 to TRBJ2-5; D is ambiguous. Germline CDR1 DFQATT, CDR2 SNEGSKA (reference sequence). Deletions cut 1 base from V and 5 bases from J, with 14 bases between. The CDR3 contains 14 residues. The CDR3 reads CSARGTPEDETQYF. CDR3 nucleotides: TGCAGTGCTAGAGGAACACCCGAAGACGAGACCCAGTACTTC.

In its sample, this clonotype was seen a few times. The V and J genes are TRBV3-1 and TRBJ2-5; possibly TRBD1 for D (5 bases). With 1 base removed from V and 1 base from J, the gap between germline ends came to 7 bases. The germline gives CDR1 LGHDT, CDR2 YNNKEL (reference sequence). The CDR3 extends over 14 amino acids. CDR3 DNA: TGTGCCAGCAGCCAAGCTGACAGCCAAGAGACCCAGTACTTC. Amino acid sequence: CASSQADSQETQYF.

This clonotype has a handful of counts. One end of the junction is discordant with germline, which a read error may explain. The CDR3 DNA reads TGCAGTGCCAGAGGGCAAGTAACTCAGCCCCAGCATTTT. The encoded protein is CSARGQVTQPQHF. This chain connects TRBV20-1 to TRBJ1-5; D remains ambiguous. Germline CDR1 DFQATT, CDR2 SNEGSKA (reference sequence). The CDR3 loop spans 13 amino acids.

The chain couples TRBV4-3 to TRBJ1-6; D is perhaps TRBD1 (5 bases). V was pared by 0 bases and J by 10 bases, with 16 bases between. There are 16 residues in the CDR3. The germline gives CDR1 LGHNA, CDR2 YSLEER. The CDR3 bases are TGCGCCAGCAGCCAAGACTGGGGGGACGAGCGGTCACCCCTCCACTTT. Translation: CASSQDWGDERSPLHF.

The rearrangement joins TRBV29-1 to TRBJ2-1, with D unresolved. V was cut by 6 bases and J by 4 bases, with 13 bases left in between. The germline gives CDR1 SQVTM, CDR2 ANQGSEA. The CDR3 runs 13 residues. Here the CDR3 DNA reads TGCAGCGTCGACGACTCGATGTACAATGAGCAGTTCTTC. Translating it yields CSVDDSMYNEQFF.

CDR3 protein: CASSTRDRGFEKLFF. Here the CDR3 DNA reads TGCGCCAGCAGCACCCGGGACAGGGGTTTTGAAAAACTGTTTTTT. The J gene is TRBJ1-4, the V gene TRBV4-3; 10 nucleotides align to TRBD1. The CDR3 loop spans 15 amino acids. Per the germline V gene, CDR1 is LGHNA and CDR2 is YSLEER. V was clipped by 5 bases and J by 7 bases; unmatched bases: 7.

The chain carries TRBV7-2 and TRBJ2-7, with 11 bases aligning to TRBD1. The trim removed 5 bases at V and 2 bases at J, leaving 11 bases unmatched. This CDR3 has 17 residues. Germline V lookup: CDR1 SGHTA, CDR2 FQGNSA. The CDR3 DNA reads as TGTGCCAGCAGCCTATCGTCGGGACAGGGGGGCGCCTACGAGCAGTACTTC. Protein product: CASSLSSGQGGAYEQYF.

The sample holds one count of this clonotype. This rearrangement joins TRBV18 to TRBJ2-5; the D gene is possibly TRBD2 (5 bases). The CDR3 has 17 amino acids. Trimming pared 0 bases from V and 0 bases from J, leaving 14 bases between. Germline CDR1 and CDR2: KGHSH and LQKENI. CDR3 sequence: CASSPPGSREYQETQYF. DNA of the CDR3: TGTGCCAGCTCACCACCGGGGTCAAGGGAGTACCAAGAGACCCAGTACTTC.